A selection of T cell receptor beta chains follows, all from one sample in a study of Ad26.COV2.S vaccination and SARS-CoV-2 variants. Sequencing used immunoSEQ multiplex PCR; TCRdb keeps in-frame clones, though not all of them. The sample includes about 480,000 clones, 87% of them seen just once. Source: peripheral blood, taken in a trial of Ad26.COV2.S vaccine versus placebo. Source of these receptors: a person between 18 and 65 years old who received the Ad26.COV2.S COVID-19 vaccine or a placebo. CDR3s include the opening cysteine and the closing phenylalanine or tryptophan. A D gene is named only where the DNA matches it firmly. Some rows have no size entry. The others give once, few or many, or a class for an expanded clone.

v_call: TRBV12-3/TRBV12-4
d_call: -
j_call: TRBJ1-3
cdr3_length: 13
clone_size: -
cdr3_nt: TGTGCCAGCAGTTTAAGGCGTGGAAACACCATATATTTT
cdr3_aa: CASSLRRGNTIYF

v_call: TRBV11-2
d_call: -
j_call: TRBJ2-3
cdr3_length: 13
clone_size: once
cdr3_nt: TGTGCCAGCAGCTTTCCTAGCACAGATACGCAGTATTTT
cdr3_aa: CASSFPSTDTQYF

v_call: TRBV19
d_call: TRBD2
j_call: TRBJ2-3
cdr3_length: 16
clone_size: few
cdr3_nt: TGTGCCAGTAGTATAGTCGGGGGAGGGGCCCCAGATACGCAGTATTTT
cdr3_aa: CASSIVGGGAPDTQYF

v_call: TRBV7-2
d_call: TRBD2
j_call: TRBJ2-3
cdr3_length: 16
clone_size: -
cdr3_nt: TGTGCCAGCAGCTTAGCGGTTGGACTAGCTGTAGATACGCAGTATTTT
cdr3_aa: CASSLAVGLAVDTQYF

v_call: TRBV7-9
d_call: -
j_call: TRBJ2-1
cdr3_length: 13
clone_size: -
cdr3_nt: TGTGCCAGCAGCTTAGGTGGGGTCTATGAGCAGTTCTTC
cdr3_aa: CASSLGGVYEQFF

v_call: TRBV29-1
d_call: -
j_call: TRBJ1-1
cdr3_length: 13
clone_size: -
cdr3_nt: TGCAGCGTTGTAGCCAGGGTGAGCACTGAAGCTTTCTTT
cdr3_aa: CSVVARVSTEAFF

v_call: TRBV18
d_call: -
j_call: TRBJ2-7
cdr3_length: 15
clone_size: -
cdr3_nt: TGTGCCAGCTCGGACGGAAGCCGTTCATTCGACGAGCAGTACTTC
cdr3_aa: CASSDGSRSFDEQYF

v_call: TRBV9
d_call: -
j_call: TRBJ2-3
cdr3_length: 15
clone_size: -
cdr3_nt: TGTGCCAGCAGCGTAGCGGGTTCTAGCACAGATACGCAGTATTTT
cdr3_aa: CASSVAGSSTDTQYF

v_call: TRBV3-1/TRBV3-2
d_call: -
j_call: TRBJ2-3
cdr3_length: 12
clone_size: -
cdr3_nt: TGTGCCTGTGGGACTCTCACAGATACGCAGTATTTT
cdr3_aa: CACGTLTDTQYF

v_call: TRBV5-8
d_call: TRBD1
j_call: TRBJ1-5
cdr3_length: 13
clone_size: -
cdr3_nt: TGTGCCAGCAGCCAAGGATCGGGACAGCTAGAGCATTTT
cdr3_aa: CASSQGSGQLEHF

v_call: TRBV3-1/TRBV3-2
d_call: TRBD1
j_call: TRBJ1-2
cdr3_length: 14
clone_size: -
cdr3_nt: TGTGCCAGCAGCTACAGGGGGAAGAACTATGGCTACACCTTC
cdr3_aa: CASSYRGKNYGYTF

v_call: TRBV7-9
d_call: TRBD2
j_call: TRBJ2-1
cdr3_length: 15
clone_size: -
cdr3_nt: TGTGCCAGCAGCACGGGACTAGCGTCCCACAATGAGCAGTTCTTC
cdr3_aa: CASSTGLASHNEQFF

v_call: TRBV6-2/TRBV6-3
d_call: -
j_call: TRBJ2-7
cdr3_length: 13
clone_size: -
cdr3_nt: TGTGCCAGCAGTACGGGCAGAACCTACGAGCAGTACTTC
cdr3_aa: CASSTGRTYEQYF

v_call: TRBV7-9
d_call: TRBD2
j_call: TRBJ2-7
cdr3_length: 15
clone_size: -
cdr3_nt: TGTGCCAGCAGCCCAACTAGCGGGATATCCCTCGAGCAGTACTTC
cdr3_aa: CASSPTSGISLEQYF

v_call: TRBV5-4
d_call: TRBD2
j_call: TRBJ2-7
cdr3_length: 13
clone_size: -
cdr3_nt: TGTGCCAGCAGCTCCTCACGGGGGGACGAGCAGTACTTC
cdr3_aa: CASSSSRGDEQYF

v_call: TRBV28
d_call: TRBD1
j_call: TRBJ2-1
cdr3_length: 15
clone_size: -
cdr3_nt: TGTGCCAGCACTTCCCAGGACAGGGGACCCAATGAGCAGTTCTTC
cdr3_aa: CASTSQDRGPNEQFF

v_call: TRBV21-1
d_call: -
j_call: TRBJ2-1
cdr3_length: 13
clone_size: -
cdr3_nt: TGTGCCAGCAGCTCCCATGTTGGAAATGAGCAGTTCTTC
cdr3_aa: CASSSHVGNEQFF

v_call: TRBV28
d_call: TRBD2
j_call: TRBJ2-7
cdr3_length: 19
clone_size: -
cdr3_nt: TGTGCCAGCAGTTTTTTTATTTCTATTACGGGGACTAGTACATCCGAGCAGTACTTC
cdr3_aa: CASSFFISITGTSTSEQYF

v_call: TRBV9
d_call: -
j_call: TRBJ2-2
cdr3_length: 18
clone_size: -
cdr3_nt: TGTGCCAGCAGCTCAGCTGGGGGTGCAAACCTGAACACCGGGGAGCTGTTTTTT
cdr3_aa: CASSSAGGANLNTGELFF

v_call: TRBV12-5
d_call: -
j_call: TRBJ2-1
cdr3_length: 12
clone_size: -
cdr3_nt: TGTGCTAGTGGTTTAGGTTACAATGAGCAGTTCTTC
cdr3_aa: CASGLGYNEQFF

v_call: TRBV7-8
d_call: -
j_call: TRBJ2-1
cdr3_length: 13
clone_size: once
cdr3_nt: TGTGCCAGCAGCTTAGACGCCAACATAGGGCAGTTCTTC
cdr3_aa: CASSLDANIGQFF

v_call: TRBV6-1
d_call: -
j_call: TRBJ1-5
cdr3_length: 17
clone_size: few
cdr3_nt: TGTGCCAGCAGTGAGGGGGTAGGCCGGGGGGCCAATCAGCCCCAGCATTTT
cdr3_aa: CASSEGVGRGANQPQHF

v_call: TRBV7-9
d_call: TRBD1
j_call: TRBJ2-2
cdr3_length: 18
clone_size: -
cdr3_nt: TGTGCCAGCAGCTCCAAGACATCCGACAGGGGGTCGGGGGGGGAGCTGTTTTTT
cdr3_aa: CASSSKTSDRGSGGELFF

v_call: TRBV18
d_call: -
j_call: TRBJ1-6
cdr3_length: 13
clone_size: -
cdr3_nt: TGTGCCAGCTCACCAACGGAAAATTCACCCCTCCACTTT
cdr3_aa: CASSPTENSPLHF

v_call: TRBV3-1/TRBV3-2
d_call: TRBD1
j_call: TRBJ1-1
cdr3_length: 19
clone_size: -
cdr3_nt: TGTGCCAGCAGCTACCCACAGGGGTGGGGGGACCTCTTGAACACTGAAGCTTTCTTT
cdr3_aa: CASSYPQGWGDLLNTEAFF

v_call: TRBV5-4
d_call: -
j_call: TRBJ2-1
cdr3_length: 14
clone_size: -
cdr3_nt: TGTGCCAGCAGTATGCCGGAAGCCTTCAATGAGCAGTTCTTC
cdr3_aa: CASSMPEAFNEQFF

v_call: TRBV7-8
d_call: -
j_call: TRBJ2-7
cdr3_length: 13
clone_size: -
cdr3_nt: TGTGCCAGCAGCTTAGGGCAGATCTACGAGCAGTACTTC
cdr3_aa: CASSLGQIYEQYF

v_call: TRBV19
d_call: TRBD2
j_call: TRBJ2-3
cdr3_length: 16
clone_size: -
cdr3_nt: TGTGCCAGTAGCCGCCAGAAAGCGGGAGTTCAAGATACGCAGTATTTT
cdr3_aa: CASSRQKAGVQDTQYF

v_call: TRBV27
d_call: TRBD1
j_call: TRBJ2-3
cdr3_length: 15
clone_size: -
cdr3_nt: TGTGCCAGCAGTTTCGGGACAGGGACGACAGATACGCAGTATTTT
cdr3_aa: CASSFGTGTTDTQYF

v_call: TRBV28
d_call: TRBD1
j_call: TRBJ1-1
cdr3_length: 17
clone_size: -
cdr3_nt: TGTGCCAGCAGTTTCGTCGGACAGGTCCAGGGGAACACTGAAGCTTTCTTT
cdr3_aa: CASSFVGQVQGNTEAFF

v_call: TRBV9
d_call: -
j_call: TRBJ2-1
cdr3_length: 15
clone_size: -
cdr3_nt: TGTGCCAGCAGCGTAGAGATTGGGCGAGGGATTGAGCAGTTCTTC
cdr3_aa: CASSVEIGRGIEQFF

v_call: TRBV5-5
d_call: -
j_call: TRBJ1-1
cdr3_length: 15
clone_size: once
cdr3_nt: TGTGCCAGCAGCTTACAGACGGCCGGGGGCACTGAAGCTTTCTTT
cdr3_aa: CASSLQTAGGTEAFF

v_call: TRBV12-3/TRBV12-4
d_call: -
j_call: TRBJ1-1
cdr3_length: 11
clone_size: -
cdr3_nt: TGTGCCAGCAGGAGCGACACTGAAGCTTTCTTT
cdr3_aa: CASRSDTEAFF

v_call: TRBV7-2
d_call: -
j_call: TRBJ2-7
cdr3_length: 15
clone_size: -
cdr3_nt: TGTGCCAGCAGCTTAGAAGCGGGCCTATCCTACGAGCAGTACTTC
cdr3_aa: CASSLEAGLSYEQYF

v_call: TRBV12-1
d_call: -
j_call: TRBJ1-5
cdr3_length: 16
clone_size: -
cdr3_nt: TGTGCCAGCAGCTTTGCTCCGGGCAGGGGGAATCAGCCCCAGCATTTT
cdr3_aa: CASSFAPGRGNQPQHF

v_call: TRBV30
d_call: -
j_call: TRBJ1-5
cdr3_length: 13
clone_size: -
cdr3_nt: TGTGCCTGGAGCGCTGACACTTATCAGCCCCAGCATTTT
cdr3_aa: CAWSADTYQPQHF

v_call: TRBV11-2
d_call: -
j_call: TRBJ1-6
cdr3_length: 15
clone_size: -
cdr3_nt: TGTGCCAGCAGCTTAGATGGGGGCTATAATTCACCCCTCCACTTT
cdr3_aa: CASSLDGGYNSPLHF

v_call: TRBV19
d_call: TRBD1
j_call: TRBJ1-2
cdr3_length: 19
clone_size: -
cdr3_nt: TGTGCCAGTAGTATAGATCTCCGGGACAGGGAATTTGAAGTCGATGGCTACACCTTC
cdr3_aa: CASSIDLRDREFEVDGYTF

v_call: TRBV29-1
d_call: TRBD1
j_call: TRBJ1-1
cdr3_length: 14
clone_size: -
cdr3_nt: TGCAGCGCTTGGTTGGGAGGGGGCCTGACTGAAGCTTTCTTT
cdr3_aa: CSAWLGGGLTEAFF

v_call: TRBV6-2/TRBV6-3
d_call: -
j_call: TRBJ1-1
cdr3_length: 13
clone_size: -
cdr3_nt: TGTGCCAGCAGTTACGCGCTTGATAATGAAGCTTTCTTT
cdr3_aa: CASSYALDNEAFF